This T cell receptor beta chain came from a study of T-cell memory formation after mild COVID-19. TCRdb redid the calling of the 5' RACE reads with MiXCR, one entry per CDR3 protein. The repertoire holds about 120,000 distinct CDR3 sequences, with around a fifth as singletons. The table lists this clonotype with many counts. Its specificity is not known. General observations from the study: For second-wave clones that peaked at day 37, SARS-CoV-2 specificity went unverified. Pre-infection memory held some responding clones, suggesting pre-existing cross-reactive T cells responded.

J gave up 4 bases and V 5 bases, and 10 bases lay outside the gene matches. Germline values: CDR1 DFQATT, CDR2 SNEGSKA (reference sequence). The CDR3 is 15 residues long. The chain links TRBV20-1 to TRBJ2-3; 9 bases align to TRBD2. The sequenced material came from PBMCs or a T cell subset sorted from them (not recorded which). The sequence was collected from a man aged 18 to 30 who had mild COVID-19 (a few samples of this study predate the infection). Cell type and time point are not known. Here the CDR3 DNA reads TGCAGTGCTGGACAGATCGGCGGGGGGGCAGATACGCAGTATTTT. This codes for CSAGQIGGGADTQYF.